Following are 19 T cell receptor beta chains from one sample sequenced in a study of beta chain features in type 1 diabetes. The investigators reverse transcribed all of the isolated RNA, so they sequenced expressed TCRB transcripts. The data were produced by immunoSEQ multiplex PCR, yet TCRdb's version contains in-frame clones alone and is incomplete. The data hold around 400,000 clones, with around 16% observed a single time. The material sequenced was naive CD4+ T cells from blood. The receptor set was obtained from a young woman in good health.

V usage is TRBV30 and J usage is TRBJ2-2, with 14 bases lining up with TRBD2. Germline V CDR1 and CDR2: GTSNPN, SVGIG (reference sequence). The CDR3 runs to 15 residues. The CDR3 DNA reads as TGTGCAGGGGGACTAGCGGGGGAGAACACCGGGGAGCTGTTTTTT. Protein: CAGGLAGENTGELFF.

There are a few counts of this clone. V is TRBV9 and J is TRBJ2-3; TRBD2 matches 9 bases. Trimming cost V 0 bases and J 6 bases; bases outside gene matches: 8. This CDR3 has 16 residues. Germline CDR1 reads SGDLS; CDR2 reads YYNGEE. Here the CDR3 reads CASSVDLAGGLDTQYF. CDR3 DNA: TGTGCCAGCAGCGTAGATCTTGCGGGAGGGCTGGATACGCAGTATTTT.

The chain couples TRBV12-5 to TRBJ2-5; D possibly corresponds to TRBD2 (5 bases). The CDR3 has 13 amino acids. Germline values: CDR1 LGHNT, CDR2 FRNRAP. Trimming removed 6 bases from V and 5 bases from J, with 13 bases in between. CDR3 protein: CASGPWRGETQYF. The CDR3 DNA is TGTGCTAGTGGCCCGTGGCGAGGGGAGACCCAGTACTTC. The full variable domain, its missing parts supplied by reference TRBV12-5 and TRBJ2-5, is DARVTQTPRHKVTEMGQEVTMRCQPILGHNTVFWYRQTMMQGLELLAYFRNRAPLDDSGMPKDRFSAEMPDATLATLKIQPSEPRDSAVYFCASGPWRGETQYFGPGTRLLVL.

CDR3 residues: CASLTLAGPTDTQYF. CDR3 DNA sequence: TGTGCCAGCCTCACACTAGCGGGACCCACAGATACGCAGTATTTT. The chain links TRBV28 to TRBJ2-3; 10 bases match TRBD2. CDR1 is MDHEN and CDR2 is SYDVKM in the germline V gene. This CDR3 region has 15 residues. Trimming cost V 8 bases and J 2 bases; bases outside gene matches: 7.

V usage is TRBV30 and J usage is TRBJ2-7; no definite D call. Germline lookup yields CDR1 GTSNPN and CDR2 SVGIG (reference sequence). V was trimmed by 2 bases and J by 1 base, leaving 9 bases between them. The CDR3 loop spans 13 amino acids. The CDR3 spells CAWSWLTSYEQYF. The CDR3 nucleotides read TGTGCCTGGAGTTGGCTGACTTCCTACGAGCAGTACTTC. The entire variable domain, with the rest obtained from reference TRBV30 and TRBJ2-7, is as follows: SQTIHQWPATLVQPVGSPLSLECTVEGTSNPNLYWYRQAAGRGLQLLFYSVGIGQISSEVPQNLSASRPQDRQFILSSKKLLLSDSGFYLCAWSWLTSYEQYFGPGTRLTVT.

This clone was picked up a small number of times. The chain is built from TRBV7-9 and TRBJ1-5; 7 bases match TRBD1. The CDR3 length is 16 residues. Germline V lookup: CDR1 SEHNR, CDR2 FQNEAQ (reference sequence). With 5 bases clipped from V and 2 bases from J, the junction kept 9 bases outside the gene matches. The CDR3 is CASSDIRTGGNQPQHF. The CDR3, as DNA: TGTGCCAGCAGCGATATAAGGACAGGCGGCAATCAGCCCCAGCATTTT.

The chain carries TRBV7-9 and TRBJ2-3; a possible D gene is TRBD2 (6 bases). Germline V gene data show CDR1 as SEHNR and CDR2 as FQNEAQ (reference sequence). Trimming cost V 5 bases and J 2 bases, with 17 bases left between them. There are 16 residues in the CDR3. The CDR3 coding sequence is TGTGCCAGCAGCATCCATGATAGCGGCCTCACAGATACGCAGTATTTT. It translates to CASSIHDSGLTDTQYF.

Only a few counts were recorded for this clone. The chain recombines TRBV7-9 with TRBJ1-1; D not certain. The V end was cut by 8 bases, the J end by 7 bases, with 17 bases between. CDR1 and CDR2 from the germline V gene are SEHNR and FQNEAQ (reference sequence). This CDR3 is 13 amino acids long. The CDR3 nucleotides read TGTGCCAGCCGTTCCGGAGGGCCACTTGAAGCTTTCTTT. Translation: CASRSGGPLEAFF.

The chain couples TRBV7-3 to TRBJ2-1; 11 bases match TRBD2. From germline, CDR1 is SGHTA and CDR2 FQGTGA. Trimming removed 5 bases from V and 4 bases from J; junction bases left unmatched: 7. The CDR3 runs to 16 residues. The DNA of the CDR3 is TGTGCCAGCAGCCTCAGGACTAGCGGGCGATACAATGAGCAGTTCTTC. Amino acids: CASSLRTSGRYNEQFF. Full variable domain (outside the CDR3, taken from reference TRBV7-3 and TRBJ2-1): GAGVSQTPSNKVTEKGKYVELRCDPISGHTALYWYRQSLGQGPEFLIYFQGTGAADDSGLPNDRFFAVRPEGSVSTLKIQRTERGDSAVYLCASSLRTSGRYNEQFFGPGTRLTVL.

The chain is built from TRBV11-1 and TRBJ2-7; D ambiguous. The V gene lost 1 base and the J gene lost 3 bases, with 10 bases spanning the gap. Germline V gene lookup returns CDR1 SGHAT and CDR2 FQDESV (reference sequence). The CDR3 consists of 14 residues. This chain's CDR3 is CASSLGAAHYEQYF. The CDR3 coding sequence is TGTGCCAGCAGCTTAGGGGCAGCACACTACGAGCAGTACTTC.

DNA of the CDR3: TGTGCCACCAGCAGATCTCCCGGAGGCTCAGGGGTCTATGGCTACACCTTC. This translates into CATSRSPGGSGVYGYTF. J is TRBJ1-2 and V is TRBV15, with D perhaps TRBD1 (6 bases). Germline CDR1 reads LNHNV; CDR2 reads YYDKDF (reference sequence). There are 17 residues in the CDR3. Trimming left V 2 bases short and J 4 bases short, with 20 bases between.

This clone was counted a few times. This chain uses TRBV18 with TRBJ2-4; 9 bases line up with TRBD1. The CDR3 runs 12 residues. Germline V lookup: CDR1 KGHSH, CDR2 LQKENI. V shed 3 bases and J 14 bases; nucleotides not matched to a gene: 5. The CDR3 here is CASSPGQGRKYF. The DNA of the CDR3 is TGTGCCAGCTCACCGGGACAGGGAAGAAAGTACTTC.

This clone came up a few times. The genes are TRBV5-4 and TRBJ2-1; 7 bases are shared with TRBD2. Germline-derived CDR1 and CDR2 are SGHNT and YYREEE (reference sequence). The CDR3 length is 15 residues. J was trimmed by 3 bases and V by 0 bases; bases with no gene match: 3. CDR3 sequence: CASSLGLANYNEQFF. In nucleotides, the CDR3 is TGTGCCAGCAGCTTGGGACTAGCAAACTACAATGAGCAGTTCTTC.

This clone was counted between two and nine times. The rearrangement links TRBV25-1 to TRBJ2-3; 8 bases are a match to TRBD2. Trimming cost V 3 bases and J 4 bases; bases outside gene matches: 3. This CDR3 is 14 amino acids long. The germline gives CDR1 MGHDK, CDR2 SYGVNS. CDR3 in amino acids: CASSDPAGADTQYF. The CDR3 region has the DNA TGTGCCAGCAGTGACCCAGCGGGAGCAGATACGCAGTATTTT.

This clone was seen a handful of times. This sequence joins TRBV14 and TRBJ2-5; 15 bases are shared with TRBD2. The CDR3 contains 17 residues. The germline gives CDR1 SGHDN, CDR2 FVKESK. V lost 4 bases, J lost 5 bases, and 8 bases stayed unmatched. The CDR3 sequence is CASSPQGLAGGMETQYF. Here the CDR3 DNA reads TGTGCCAGCAGCCCCCAGGGACTAGCGGGAGGTATGGAGACCCAGTACTTC.

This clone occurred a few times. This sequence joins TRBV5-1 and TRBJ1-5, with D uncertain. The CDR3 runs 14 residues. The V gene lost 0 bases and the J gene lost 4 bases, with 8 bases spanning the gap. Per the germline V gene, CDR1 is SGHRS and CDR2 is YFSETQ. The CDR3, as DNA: TGCGCCAGCAGCTTGGACACAGAGAATCAGCCCCAGCATTTT. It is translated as CASSLDTENQPQHF.

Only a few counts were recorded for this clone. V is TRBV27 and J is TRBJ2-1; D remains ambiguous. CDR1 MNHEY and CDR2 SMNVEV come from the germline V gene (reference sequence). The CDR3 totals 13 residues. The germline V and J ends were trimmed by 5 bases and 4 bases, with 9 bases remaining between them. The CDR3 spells CASSPPEYNEQFF. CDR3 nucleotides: TGTGCCAGCAGTCCCCCGGAGTACAATGAGCAGTTCTTC.

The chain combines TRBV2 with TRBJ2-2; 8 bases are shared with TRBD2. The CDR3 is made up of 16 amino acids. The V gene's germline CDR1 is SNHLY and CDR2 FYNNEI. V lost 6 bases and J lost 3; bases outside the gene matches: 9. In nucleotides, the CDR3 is TGTGCCAGCAGATACTTAGCGGGATTAGACACCGGGGAGCTGTTTTTT. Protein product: CASRYLAGLDTGELFF.

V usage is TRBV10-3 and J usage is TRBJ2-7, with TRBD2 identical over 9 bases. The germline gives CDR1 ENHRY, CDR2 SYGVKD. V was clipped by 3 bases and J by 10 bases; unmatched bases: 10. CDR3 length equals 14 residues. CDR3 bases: TGTGCCATCAGTGACCCAGGAGCGGGAGGACTCCAGTACTTC. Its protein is CAISDPGAGGLQYF.